This TCR beta chain was identified during a study of blood T cell repertoires in COVID-19 (dated by TCRdb to 2018 to 2020). Broadly, across the study: Collaborator samples came from the United States, Italy and Spain and covered acute and convalescent phases of COVID-19. The samples were drawn from the first 160 participants of the ongoing ImmuneRACE study and from 950 to 1,500 subjects provided by 6 global collaborators. The sample metadata nearly always contained a de-identified subject ID, COVID-19 status, age in years and sex. A freely available public database, intended as a resource for researchers studying the immune response to SARS-CoV-2, is where the repertoires were released. Where available, HLA class I and class II types were obtained from metadata supplied by the sample provider rather than from assay-based typing. The dataset comprised deeply sampled blood TCRbeta repertoires from subjects exposed to, actively infected with, or recovered from COVID-19. The prospective study material was composed of cDNA or gDNA derived from T cells, B-cell-depleted T cells, or PBMCs.

TCRbeta CDR3 regions were amplified from genomic DNA using the immunoSEQ Assay, a bias-controlled multiplex PCR. The authors' pipeline ran thus. Nucleated cell counts per sample were estimated from amplification of reference gene primers within the assay. Sequence reads were collapsed and filtered to measure the absolute abundance of every unique TCRbeta CDR3 rearrangement. For each sample, productive Simpson clonality was calculated by taking the square root of Simpson's diversity index across productive rearrangements. TCRdb limited this immuneACCESS table to in-frame rearrangements with V and J called. A share of clones is missing; checked studies link under half to unresolved V genes, and the rest is unexplained. V and J calls plus clone size are reproduced from that table; the DNA served to infer D and trimming. Across this sample there are roughly 100,000 clones, with 76% seen only once. Around 6.2% of the sample belongs to the ten largest clones.

With respect to this clone: Its recognized antigen is unknown. One base away lies a much larger clone, so this may be a sequencing read error.

One collaborating source in Seattle enrolled patients while the patients were actively infected and followed the patients over time throughout the course of disease. Whole blood was collected in K2EDTA tubes by collaborating institutions according to the institutions' own protocols. For TCRbeta analysis, collaborators shipped samples in one of three forms: frozen whole blood, isolated PBMCs, or DNA extracted from either of those sample types. Broader findings and caveats from the paper: The quantity of clinical and demographic metadata differed by source and by participant and was supplied without curation.

The germline V gene supplies CDR1 MDHEN and CDR2 SYDVKM. The CDR3 goes from the cysteine to the phenylalanine over 13 residues. Only the CDR3 part of the read is kept: 39 bases, read in frame from the first base. The germline V end is reduced by 1 base and the J end by 4 bases; junction bases left unmatched: 0. What was sequenced was peripheral blood. The clonotype was recovered from a man at least 80 years old with COVID-19, enrolled during active disease. The chain is encoded by TRBV28 joined to TRBJ1-1; 7 bases in the middle match TRBD1. Here is the DNA: TGTGCCAGCAGTTTATCAGGGGGCACTGAAGCTTTCTTT. Protein translation: CASSLSGGTEAFF.